This entry is about one TCR beta chain. Germline V gene data show CDR1 as SGHDT and CDR2 as YYEEEE. Deletions cut 2 bases from V and 4 bases from J, with 6 bases between. This CDR3 region has 12 residues. Profiling relied on immunoSEQ multiplex PCR, and the TCRdb table lists in-frame clones only, not all of them. Among 250,000 to 300,000 clones listed, roughly 89% were seen once. The sample is drawn from a study of cytomegalovirus exposure and HLA in healthy donors. Input material: PBMCs. This chain uses TRBV5-6 with TRBJ1-2; D is perhaps TRBD1 (6 bases). The receptor was derived from a woman younger than 35 in good health and CMV-seronegative. CDR3 loop: CASSLQGYGYTF. Written as DNA, the CDR3 is TGTGCCAGCAGCTTACAGGGCTATGGCTACACCTTC.